Sequencing of this T cell receptor (beta chain) was carried out in a study of blood T cell repertoires in COVID-19. The overall study: PBMCs, B-cell-depleted T cells, or T cells were the source of the cDNA or gDNA that made up the material.

Sequencing was performed with immunoSEQ multiplex PCR; in TCRdb, only in-frame clones are kept and a portion is missing. In the table there are about 45,000 clones, about 85% of which are singletons. After removal of 7 bases from V and 8 bases from J, the junction contained 13 bases not matched to a gene. This CDR3 contains 14 residues. CDR1 and CDR2 from the germline V gene are SGHVS and FQNEAQ. The sample comprised peripheral blood. The genes are TRBV7-8 and TRBJ1-1; 7 bases match TRBD1. The clonotype originates from a woman at least 80 years old in a cohort sampled during active or convalescent COVID-19. CDR3 amino acids: CASTSRYRDSEAFF. CDR3 in DNA: TGTGCCAGCACCTCCCGATATAGGGACAGCGAAGCTTTCTTT.